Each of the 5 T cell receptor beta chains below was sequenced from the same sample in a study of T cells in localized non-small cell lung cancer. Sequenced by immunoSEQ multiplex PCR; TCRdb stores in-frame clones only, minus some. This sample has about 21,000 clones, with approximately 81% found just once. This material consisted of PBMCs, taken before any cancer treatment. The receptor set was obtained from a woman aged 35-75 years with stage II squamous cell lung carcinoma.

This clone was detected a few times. The CDR3 sequence: CASSTQGGDEQFF. The CDR3 coding sequence is TGTGCCAGCAGTACCCAGGGGGGGGATGAGCAGTTCTTC. V usage is TRBV2 and J usage is TRBJ2-1; D assignment may be TRBD1 or TRBD2 (7 bases each). Germline lookup yields CDR1 SNHLY and CDR2 FYNNEI. This CDR3 has 13 residues. Trimming took off 5 bases at V and 8 bases at J, with 13 bases between the two ends.

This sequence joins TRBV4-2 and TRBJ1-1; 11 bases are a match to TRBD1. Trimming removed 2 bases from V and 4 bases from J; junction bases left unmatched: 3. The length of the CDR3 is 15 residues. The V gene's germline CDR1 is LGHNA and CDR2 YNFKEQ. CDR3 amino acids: CASSQTGTGGTEAFF. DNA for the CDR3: TGTGCCAGCAGCCAAACCGGGACAGGGGGCACTGAAGCTTTCTTT.

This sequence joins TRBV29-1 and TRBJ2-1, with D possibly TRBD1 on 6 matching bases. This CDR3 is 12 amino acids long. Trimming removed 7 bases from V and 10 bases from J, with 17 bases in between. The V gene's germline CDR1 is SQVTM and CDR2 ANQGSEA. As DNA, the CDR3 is TGCAGCGCCCAGGACAGTCCAGTGGAGCAGTTCTTC. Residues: CSAQDSPVEQFF.

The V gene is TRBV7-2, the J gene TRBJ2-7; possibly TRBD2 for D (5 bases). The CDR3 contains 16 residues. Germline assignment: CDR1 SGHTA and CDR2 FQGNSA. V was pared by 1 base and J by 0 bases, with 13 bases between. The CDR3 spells CASSLVAGLSSYEQYF. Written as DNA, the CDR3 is TGTGCCAGCAGCTTAGTGGCGGGCCTTAGCTCCTACGAGCAGTACTTC.

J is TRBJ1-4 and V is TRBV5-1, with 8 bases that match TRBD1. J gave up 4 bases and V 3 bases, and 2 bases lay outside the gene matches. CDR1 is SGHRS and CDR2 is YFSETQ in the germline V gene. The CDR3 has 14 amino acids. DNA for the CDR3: TGCGCCAGCAGCTACGGACAGGGTAATGAAAAACTGTTTTTT. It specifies CASSYGQGNEKLFF. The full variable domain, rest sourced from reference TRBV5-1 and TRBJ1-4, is KAGVTQTPRYLIKTRGQQVTLSCSPISGHRSVSWYQQTPGQGLQFLFEYFSETQRNKGNFPGRFSGRQFSNSRSEMNVSTLELGDSALYLCASSYGQGNEKLFFGSGTQLSVL.